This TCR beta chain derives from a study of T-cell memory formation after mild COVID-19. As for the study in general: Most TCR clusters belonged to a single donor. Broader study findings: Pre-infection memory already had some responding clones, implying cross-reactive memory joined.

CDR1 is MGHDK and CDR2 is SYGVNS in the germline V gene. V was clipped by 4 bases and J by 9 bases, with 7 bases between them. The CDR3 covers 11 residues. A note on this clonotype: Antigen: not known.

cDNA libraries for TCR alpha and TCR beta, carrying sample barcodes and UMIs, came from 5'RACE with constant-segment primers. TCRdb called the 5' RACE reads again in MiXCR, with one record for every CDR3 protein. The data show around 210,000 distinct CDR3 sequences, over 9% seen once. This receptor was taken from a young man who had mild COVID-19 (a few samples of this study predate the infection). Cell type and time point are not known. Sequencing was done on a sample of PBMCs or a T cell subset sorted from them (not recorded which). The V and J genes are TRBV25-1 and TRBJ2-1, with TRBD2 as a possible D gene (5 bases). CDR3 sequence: CASSGGFEQFF. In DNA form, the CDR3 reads TGTGCCAGCAGTGGCGGGTTTGAGCAGTTCTTC.